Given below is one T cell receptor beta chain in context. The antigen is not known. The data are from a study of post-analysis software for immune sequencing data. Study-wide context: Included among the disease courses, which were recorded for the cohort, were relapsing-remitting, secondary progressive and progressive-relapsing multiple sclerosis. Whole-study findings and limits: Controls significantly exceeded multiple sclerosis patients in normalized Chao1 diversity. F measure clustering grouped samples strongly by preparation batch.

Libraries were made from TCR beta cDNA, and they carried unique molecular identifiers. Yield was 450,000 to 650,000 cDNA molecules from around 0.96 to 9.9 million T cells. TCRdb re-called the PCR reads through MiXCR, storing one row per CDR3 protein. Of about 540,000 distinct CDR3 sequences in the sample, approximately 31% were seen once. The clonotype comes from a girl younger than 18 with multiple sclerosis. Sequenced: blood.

CDR3: CATRPPQGGSGEQFF. CDR3 bases: TGTGCCACCAGGCCCCCACAGGGGGGAAGTGGGGAGCAGTTCTTC. The genes are TRBV24-1 and TRBJ2-1; 8 bases line up with TRBD1. The germline CDR1 and CDR2 sequences are KGHDR and SFDVKD. Trimming removed 7 bases from V and 10 bases from J; junction bases left unmatched: 14. CDR3 length: 15 amino acids.